This T cell receptor (beta chain) was obtained from a study of blood T cell repertoires in COVID-19. Whole-study context: Samples taken during acute and convalescent COVID-19 were collected in the United States, Italy and Spain. Sources were T cells, B-cell-depleted T cells, or PBMCs; the material itself was cDNA or gDNA.

The germline CDR1 and CDR2 sequences are SNHLY and FYNNEI. The CDR3 extends over 14 amino acids. J lost 1 base, V lost 2 bases, and 1 base had no gene match. In the authors' methods: Reference gene primer amplification gave nucleated cell count estimates. Libraries were prepared by immunoSEQ multiplex PCR; TCRdb keeps only in-frame clonotypes and omits some of them. V and J calls and clone size are as listed in that table; D and trimming were resolved from the DNA. Of 65,000 to 85,000 clones listed, about 88% are singletons. This sequence originates from a man aged 50-59 years with active COVID-19. This chain joins TRBV2 and TRBJ2-5, with 7 bases lining up with TRBD1. Sequencing was done on a sample of peripheral blood. As DNA, the CDR3 is TGTGCCAGCAGTGAATGGACAGGCCAAGAGACCCAGTACTTC. This codes for CASSEWTGQETQYF.